This T cell receptor (beta chain) was recovered during a study of cytomegalovirus exposure and HLA in healthy donors. PCR was performed using 60 Vbeta and 13 Jbeta primers. The data were produced by immunoSEQ multiplex PCR, yet TCRdb's version contains in-frame clones alone and is incomplete. This sample has more than 150,000 clones, with roughly 80% found just once. Overall study findings and caveats: Sequencing likely produced, as an artifact, a cluster of highly shared sequence variants. Later analysis identified a missense DCLRE1C variant that was linked to TCR beta V- and J-gene trimming.

As regards this clone: Its antigen is unidentified.

V lost 1 base to trimming and J lost 10 bases; unmatched junction nucleotides: 2. Looked up from germline, CDR1 is MGHDK and CDR2 is SYGVNS. The CDR3 covers 12 residues. Sample: PBMCs. The source is a boy aged 2 to 10 in good health and CMV-seronegative. The genes are TRBV25-1 and TRBJ2-3; TRBD2 aligns across 7 bases. This chain's CDR3 is CASSELRGAQYF. As DNA, the CDR3 is TGTGCCAGCAGTGAATTACGGGGGGCGCAGTATTTT.